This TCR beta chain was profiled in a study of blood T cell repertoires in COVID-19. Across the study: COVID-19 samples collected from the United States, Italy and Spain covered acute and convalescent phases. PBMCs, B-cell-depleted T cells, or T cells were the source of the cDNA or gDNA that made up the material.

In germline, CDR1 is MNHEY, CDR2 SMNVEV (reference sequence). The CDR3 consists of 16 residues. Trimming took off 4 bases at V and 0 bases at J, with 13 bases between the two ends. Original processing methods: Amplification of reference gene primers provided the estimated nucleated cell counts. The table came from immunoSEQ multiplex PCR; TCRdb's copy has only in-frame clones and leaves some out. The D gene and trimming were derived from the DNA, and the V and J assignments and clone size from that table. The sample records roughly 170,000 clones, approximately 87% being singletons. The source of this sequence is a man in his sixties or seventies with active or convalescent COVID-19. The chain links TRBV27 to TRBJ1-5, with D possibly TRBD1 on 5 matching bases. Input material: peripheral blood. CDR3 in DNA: TGTGCCAGCAGTTCAGGGTCAAGGGGTAGCAATCAGCCCCAGCATTTT. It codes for CASSSGSRGSNQPQHF.